These 27 T cell receptor beta chains share one sample of origin, sequenced in a study. One entry per CDR3 protein results from TCRdb running MiXCR on the 5' RACE reads. Of just over 60,000 distinct CDR3 sequences in the sample, 30% were seen once. Source material: tumor-infiltrating naive CD4+ T cells sorted from the breast tumor. Subset indicated: naive CD4+ T cells, CD4+CD45RA+CD25-. Receptors originate from a female donor with breast cancer.

With regard to this clonotype: No conserved phenylalanine or tryptophan is present at the end of the CDR3, so a read error is the likely explanation. The chain has TRBV5-1 and TRBJ1-2, with D tentatively TRBD1 (6 bases). Trimming took 4 bases from V and 4 from J, leaving 11 bases between them. The CDR3 totals 13 residues. Germline values: CDR1 SGHRS, CDR2 YFSETQ. The CDR3 protein is CASSMDSRYGYTL. The DNA for the CDR3 is TGCGCCAGCAGCATGGACAGCCGCTATGGCTACACCCTC.

CDR3 loop: CTSSPRTGTYEQYF. Here the CDR3 DNA reads TGTACCAGCAGCCCCCGAACCGGGACCTACGAGCAGTACTTC. The chain has TRBV7-2 and TRBJ2-7; a weak D match, TRBD2 (5 bases). CDR1 and CDR2 from the germline V gene are SGHTA and FQGNSA. The CDR3 has 14 amino acids. V lost 5 bases and J 2 bases, leaving 13 bases between the germline ends.

This chain uses TRBV10-3 with TRBJ2-5, with TRBD1 as a possible D gene (6 bases). CDR3 length equals 14 residues. Germline CDR1 is ENHRY and CDR2 is SYGVKD. With 3 bases removed from V and 5 bases from J, the gap between germline ends came to 13 bases. CDR3 nucleotides: TGTGCCATCAGTGAAACGACAGGTTCGGAGACCCAGTACTTC. It encodes CAISETTGSETQYF.

The V and J genes are TRBV2 and TRBJ2-7, with 9 bases fitting TRBD1. The CDR3 is 15 residues long. Germline V lookup: CDR1 SNHLY, CDR2 FYNNEI. J was trimmed by 6 bases and V by 6 bases; bases with no gene match: 12. The CDR3 bases are TGTGCCAGCAGCGGATTAGGACAGGGGCCGTCCGAGCAGTACTTC. The encoded protein is CASSGLGQGPSEQYF. The full variable domain, completed using reference TRBV2 and TRBJ2-7, is EPEVTQTPSHQVTQMGQEVILRCVPISNHLYFYWYRQILGQKVEFLVSFYNNEISEKSEIFDDQFSVERPDGSNFTLKIRSTKLEDSAMYFCASSGLGQGPSEQYFGPGTRLTVT.

With respect to this clonotype: Since the CDR3 does not end with the conserved phenylalanine or tryptophan, this likely comes from a read error. V gene TRBV18 combines with J gene TRBJ1-1, with TRBD1 matching over 7 bases. V trimming: 4 bases; J trimming: 7 bases; junction bases outside the gene matches: 9. CDR3 size: 14 residues. Germline V CDR1 and CDR2: KGHSH, LQKENI. CDR3 sequence: CASSRTNRDSEAFL. CDR3 bases: TGTGCCAGCTCACGAACTAACCGGGACAGTGAAGCTTTCCTT.

By sample fraction, this clonotype is medium-sized. The chain's CDR3 is CASSQDLTGTGRTSTDTQYF. The CDR3 DNA reads TGCGCCAGCAGCCAAGATTTGACCGGGACAGGGAGAACTTCCACAGATACGCAGTATTTT. The chain has TRBV4-3 and TRBJ2-3; 9 positions match TRBD1. The CDR3 has 20 amino acids. The germline V gene encodes CDR1 LGHNA and CDR2 YSLEER. V shed 0 bases, J shed 2 bases, and the junction held 15 bases outside the gene matches.

Remarks on this clonotype: This may be a read error: a much more frequent sequence differs by one nucleotide. The J gene is TRBJ1-1, the V gene TRBV12-3 or TRBV12-4, with D possibly matching TRBD1 (6 bases). The CDR3 length is 13 residues. The CDR3 DNA follows: TGTGCCAGCAGCTTAAGGGGGGTCACTGAAGCTCTCTTT. This sequence encodes CASSLRGVTEALF.

This clonotype was seen only once. The CDR3 region is CASSPATGTQPQHF. The DNA for the CDR3 is TGTGCCAGCTCACCCGCGACAGGGACTCAGCCCCAGCATTTT. This rearrangement joins TRBV18 to TRBJ1-5, with 7 bases identical to TRBD1. The trim removed 3 bases at V and 6 bases at J, leaving 5 bases unmatched. The CDR3 runs to 14 residues. Germline values: CDR1 KGHSH, CDR2 LQKENI.

This chain uses TRBV2 with TRBJ1-5; no definite D call. The length of the CDR3 is 14 residues. V was clipped by 5 bases and J by 3 bases, with 11 bases between them. Germline V CDR1 and CDR2: SNHLY, FYNNEI. The CDR3 DNA reads TGTGCCAGCAGTCAAGTTGTGGTCAATCAGCCCCAGCATTTT. This sequence encodes CASSQVVVNQPQHF.

This chain uses TRBV18 with TRBJ2-5; TRBD2 matches at 7 bases. The CDR3 consists of 14 residues. Germline loops: CDR1 KGHSH, CDR2 LQKENI. V was clipped by 3 bases and J by 5 bases; unmatched bases: 6. The chain's CDR3 is CASSPSLGRETQYF. CDR3 bases: TGTGCCAGCTCACCTAGTCTCGGGAGGGAGACCCAGTACTTC. Looking up the rest from reference TRBV18 and TRBJ2-5 gives the full variable domain: NAGVMQNPRHLVRRRGQEARLRCSPMKGHSHVYWYRQLPEEGLKFMVYLQKENIIDESGMPKERFSAEFPKEGPSILRIQQVVRGDSAAYFCASSPSLGRETQYFGPGTRLLVL.

J is TRBJ2-3 and V is TRBV7-3, with D hard to call. V was clipped by 5 bases and J by 4 bases, with 7 bases between them. Looked up from germline, CDR1 is SGHTA and CDR2 is FQGTGA. The CDR3 is 12 amino acids. Written as DNA, the CDR3 is TGTGCCAGCAGCCTACACGCAGATACGCAGTATTTT. This translates into CASSLHADTQYF.

This clonotype was observed a single time. The chain links TRBV3-1 to TRBJ2-7, with TRBD2 as a possible D gene (5 bases). The germline V gene has CDR1 LGHDT and CDR2 YNNKEL (reference sequence). With 5 bases removed from V and 3 bases from J, the gap between germline ends came to 8 bases. This CDR3 comprises 12 residues. The CDR3 loop is CASSARGYEQYF. CDR3 DNA sequence: TGTGCCAGCAGCGCACGGGGCTACGAGCAGTACTTC.

This clonotype was observed many times. The chain couples TRBV5-1 to TRBJ2-5; D is unclear. Trimming removed 1 base at V and 1 base at J, with 8 bases between. The CDR3 sequence is 14 residues long. The germline V gene has CDR1 SGHRS and CDR2 YFSETQ. CDR3 in DNA: TGCGCCAGCAGCTTGTACGGGCTCCAAGAGACCCAGTACTTC. Protein sequence: CASSLYGLQETQYF.

In its sample, this clonotype was seen a few times. The chain combines TRBV7-8 with TRBJ1-4; unclear D gene. The CDR3 is made up of 13 amino acids. The germline V and J ends were trimmed by 4 bases and 15 bases, with 18 bases remaining between them. Germline V CDR1 and CDR2: SGHVS, FQNEAQ. DNA of the CDR3: TGTGCCAGCAGCTCCTCGGGCACAAAGGGAGTGTTTTTT. Amino acid sequence: CASSSSGTKGVFF.

In the case of this clonotype: A much more abundant neighbour one base away suggests this may be a read error. The chain uses TRBV5-1 and TRBJ1-1; a weak D match, TRBD1 (6 bases). CDR3 size: 16 residues. CDR1 SGHRS and CDR2 YFSETQ come from the germline V gene. The CDR3 DNA reads TGCGCCAGCGGCTTGGCCATCGGGGGCTCTTCCCGTGAGGCTTTCTTT. Translated, it gives CASGLAIGGSSREAFF.

This clonotype was seen a handful of times. The rearrangement joins TRBV20-1 to TRBJ1-6; D unclear. The CDR3 is 13 amino acids. Trimming took off 4 bases at V and 9 bases at J, with 13 bases between the two ends. Germline V gene lookup returns CDR1 DFQATT and CDR2 SNEGSKA (reference sequence). CDR3 sequence (DNA): TGCAGTGCTAATCGTGGTGGTGGTTCACCCCTCCACTTT. It encodes CSANRGGGSPLHF.

The chain carries TRBV3-1 and TRBJ2-5; TRBD2 matches 15 bases. Germline-derived CDR1 and CDR2 are LGHDT and YNNKEL (reference sequence). J was trimmed by 2 bases and V by 4 bases; bases with no gene match: 5. The CDR3 spans 17 residues. In DNA, the CDR3 is TGTGCCAGCAGCCTCCGGACTAGCGGGAGGGGACAAGAGACCCAGTACTTC. It yields the protein CASSLRTSGRGQETQYF.

The chain carries TRBV5-1 and TRBJ1-1; D call uncertain. Germline V gene lookup returns CDR1 SGHRS and CDR2 YFSETQ. V was cut by 2 bases and J by 1 base, with 9 bases left in between. The CDR3 is 14 residues long. CDR3 protein: CASSFSAPNTEAFF. The CDR3 DNA reads as TGCGCCAGCAGCTTCTCAGCACCGAACACTGAAGCTTTCTTT. The variable domain in full, completed from reference TRBV5-1 and TRBJ1-1, reads KAGVTQTPRYLIKTRGQQVTLSCSPISGHRSVSWYQQTPGQGLQFLFEYFSETQRNKGNFPGRFSGRQFSNSRSEMNVSTLELGDSALYLCASSFSAPNTEAFFGQGTRLTVV.

The chain combines TRBV9 with TRBJ1-4, with 7 positions matching TRBD1. This CDR3 contains 15 residues. The J segment lost 5 bases and the V segment lost 4 bases, leaving 8 bases of the junction unmatched. The germline V gene encodes CDR1 SGDLS and CDR2 YYNGEE. DNA for the CDR3: TGTGCCAGCAGCACCCGGGACAGTTGGAATGAAAAACTGTTTTTT. Translating gives CASSTRDSWNEKLFF.

This clonotype was observed at least ten times. V gene TRBV7-2 combines with J gene TRBJ2-7; maybe TRBD2 (6 bases). This CDR3 has 16 amino acids. The V gene lost 1 base and the J gene lost 5 bases, with 18 bases spanning the gap. The germline V gene has CDR1 SGHTA and CDR2 FQGNSA. CDR3 coding DNA: TGTGCCAGCAGCTTAGGAGGCGGTTGGGGGGAGGACGAGCAGTACTTC. This gives the protein CASSLGGGWGEDEQYF. The complete variable domain, with remaining parts taken from reference TRBV7-2 and TRBJ2-7, reads GAGVSQSPSNKVTEKGKDVELRCDPISGHTALYWYRQSLGQGLEFLIYFQGNSAPDKSGLPSDRFSAERTGGSVSTLTIQRTQQEDSAVYLCASSLGGGWGEDEQYFGPGTRLTVT.

This clonotype was recorded a few times. V gene TRBV20-1 combines with J gene TRBJ1-6; D gene ambiguous. With 1 base removed from V and 7 bases from J, the gap between germline ends came to 17 bases. CDR1 is DFQATT, CDR2 SNEGSKA, per germline (reference sequence). The CDR3 totals 16 residues. The CDR3 DNA sequence: TGCAGTGCTAGAGGGGGTTTAGAACACCCCAATTCACCCCTCCACTTT. It translates to CSARGGLEHPNSPLHF.

V is TRBV4-2 and J is TRBJ2-1; 7 bases line up with TRBD2. With 0 bases clipped from V and 4 bases from J, the junction kept 12 bases outside the gene matches. CDR3 size: 18 residues. CDR1 and CDR2 from the germline V gene are LGHNA and YNFKEQ. CDR3 loop: CASSQDPSGRREYNEQFF. CDR3 in DNA: TGTGCCAGCAGCCAAGATCCTAGCGGAAGGCGGGAGTACAATGAGCAGTTCTTC.

Only a few counts were recorded for this clonotype. The chain has TRBV5-1 and TRBJ2-3; D ambiguous. This CDR3 contains 15 residues. V lost 0 bases to trimming and J lost 0 bases, with 8 bases between them. Germline values: CDR1 SGHRS, CDR2 YFSETQ. The CDR3 DNA sequence: TGCGCCAGCAGCTTGGACGGTTCTAGCACAGATACGCAGTATTTT. It yields the protein CASSLDGSSTDTQYF.

This clonotype occurred many times. This chain connects TRBV6-5 to TRBJ1-5; no clear D. Germline V gene sequence: CDR1 MNHEY, CDR2 SVGAGI. Trimming shortened V by 0 bases and J by 4 bases, and 7 bases separated the two germline ends. The CDR3 runs to 14 residues. The CDR3 sequence: CASSYSRGNQPQHF. In nucleotides, the CDR3 is TGTGCCAGCAGTTACTCGCGCGGGAATCAGCCCCAGCATTTT.

A remark on this clonotype: Given the absence of the conserved phenylalanine or tryptophan at the CDR3 end, a read error is likely. The gene calls are TRBV3-1 and TRBJ2-7; 9 bases are shared with TRBD2. The junction had 12 bases not matched to a gene; V was cut back by 4 bases and J by 2 bases. The CDR3 covers 17 residues. CDR1 is LGHDT and CDR2 is YNNKEL in the germline V gene (reference sequence). The CDR3 region is CASSPSRSSGDTYEQYS. CDR3 coding DNA: TGTGCCAGCAGCCCCAGCCGGTCTAGCGGGGACACCTACGAGCAGTACTCC.

CDR3 loop: CASSSGLAGSITDTQYF. The CDR3 coding sequence is TGCGCCAGCAGCTCGGGACTAGCGGGGAGCATCACAGATACGCAGTATTTT. The chain is built from TRBV5-1 and TRBJ2-3; TRBD2 aligns across 13 bases. The J segment lost 2 bases and the V segment lost 3 bases, leaving 6 bases of the junction unmatched. The CDR3 runs 17 residues. Germline CDR1 SGHRS, CDR2 YFSETQ.

The genes are TRBV20-1 and TRBJ2-2, with D possibly matching TRBD2 (5 bases). Germline V gene lookup returns CDR1 DFQATT and CDR2 SNEGSKA (reference sequence). The CDR3 runs to 15 residues. V was pared by 0 bases and J by 6 bases, with 14 bases between. This CDR3 is CSARDSRVTAGELFF. CDR3 DNA: TGCAGTGCTAGAGATTCGAGGGTTACGGCCGGGGAGCTGTTTTTT.